Listed here are 23 T cell receptor beta chains from one sample, sequenced in a study of CD4 T cells in relation to SARS-CoV-2 and coronaviruses. Measured with immunoSEQ multiplex PCR; TCRdb has only the in-frame clones, and not every one. The table has 58,000 or so clones, about 91% seen once. Specimen: naive CD4+ T cells from PBMCs. Subset denoted: naive CD4+ T cells isolated by negative enrichment. These receptor sequences come from an adult with COVID-19.

This clone was seen only once. The V and J genes are TRBV4-3 and TRBJ2-7; TRBD1 matches 11 bases. The trim removed 4 bases at V and 4 bases at J, leaving 3 bases unmatched. There are 14 residues in the CDR3. Germline CDR1 and CDR2: LGHNA and YSLEER. The CDR3 DNA sequence: TGCGCCAGCAGCCGAGGACAGGGGGCGTACGAGCAGTACTTC. Translation: CASSRGQGAYEQYF.

The V and J genes are TRBV15 and TRBJ2-1; 7 positions agree with TRBD1. The length of the CDR3 is 15 residues. The germline CDR1 and CDR2 sequences are LNHNV and YYDKDF (reference sequence). The V segment lost 0 bases and the J segment 4 bases; nucleotides outside the gene matches: 3. This chain's CDR3 is CATSRDQGQYNEQFF. In DNA, the CDR3 is TGTGCCACCAGCAGAGACCAGGGACAGTACAATGAGCAGTTCTTC.

DNA for the CDR3: TGTGCCAGCAGGCCCGGGACAGAGCAAGAGCAGTACTTC. As protein: CASRPGTEQEQYF. This chain connects TRBV28 to TRBJ2-7, with 7 nucleotides matching TRBD1. V lost 6 bases, J lost 7 bases, and 9 bases stayed unmatched. Germline V lookup: CDR1 MDHEN, CDR2 SYDVKM. The CDR3 is 13 residues long.

This rearrangement joins TRBV20-1 to TRBJ2-5; 10 bases align to TRBD2. From germline, CDR1 is DFQATT and CDR2 SNEGSKA (reference sequence). V gave up 3 bases and J gave up 5 bases; unmatched junction bases: 18. The CDR3 spans 18 residues. The CDR3 DNA follows: TGCAGTGCTAGTCTTGGCAGGGGGCTAGCGGGAGCCTGGGAGACCCAGTACTTC. It codes for CSASLGRGLAGAWETQYF.

This clone was observed a handful of times. V gene TRBV30 combines with J gene TRBJ1-1, with D possibly matching TRBD1 (6 bases). Trimming cost V 0 bases and J 5 bases, with 16 bases left between them. This CDR3 is 15 amino acids long. Germline CDR1 is GTSNPN and CDR2 is SVGIG (reference sequence). CDR3 residues: CAWSVLARGGTEAFF. The CDR3 region has the DNA TGTGCCTGGAGTGTACTTGCCAGGGGAGGTACTGAAGCTTTCTTT.

The chain carries TRBV11-2 and TRBJ2-5; D assignment may be TRBD1 or TRBD2 (6 bases each). The V end was cut by 5 bases, the J end by 3 bases, with 22 bases between. In germline, CDR1 is SGHAT, CDR2 FQNNGV. The CDR3 loop spans 17 amino acids. The CDR3 reads CASSRRIRRGGEETQYF. The DNA of the CDR3 is TGTGCCAGCAGCCGGAGGATTCGCAGGGGCGGGGAAGAGACCCAGTACTTC.

The chain uses TRBV15 and TRBJ2-3, with D perhaps matching TRBD1 (6 bases). The germline V and J ends were trimmed by 3 bases and 2 bases, with 21 bases remaining between them. Germline CDR1 and CDR2: LNHNV and YYDKDF (reference sequence). The CDR3 has 18 amino acids. The CDR3 is CATSRGAPLRPPTDTQYF. The CDR3, as DNA: TGTGCCACCAGCAGGGGGGCCCCTCTGCGCCCCCCCACAGATACGCAGTATTTT.

The J gene is TRBJ1-1, the V gene TRBV27; D gene ambiguous. V shed 4 bases and J shed 5 bases, with 8 bases lying between them. The CDR3 extends over 12 amino acids. The V gene's germline CDR1 is MNHEY and CDR2 SMNVEV (reference sequence). This CDR3 is CASSSEGTEAFF. The CDR3 DNA reads as TGTGCCAGCAGTTCCGAGGGAACTGAAGCTTTCTTT.

This chain uses TRBV6-5 with TRBJ2-1; D call uncertain. The CDR3 length is 14 residues. Between the trimmed V and J ends, which lost 0 bases and 5 bases, there was a span of 8 bases. Germline values: CDR1 MNHEY, CDR2 SVGAGI. The CDR3 loop reads CASSYSGRDNEQFF. The CDR3 nucleotides are TGTGCCAGCAGTTACTCGGGCCGGGACAATGAGCAGTTCTTC.

The chain links TRBV19 to TRBJ1-5; weak D call: TRBD1 (6 bases). Per germline, CDR1 LNHDA and CDR2 SQIVND (reference sequence). This CDR3 has 14 amino acids. V lost 9 bases to trimming and J lost 3 bases, with 15 bases between them. CDR3: CASRQGQINQPQHF. The CDR3 bases are TGTGCCAGCCGACAAGGACAGATCAATCAGCCCCAGCATTTT.

This chain links TRBV29-1 with TRBJ1-5, with D tentatively TRBD1 (5 bases). The CDR3 spans 13 residues. Germline CDR1 reads SQVTM; CDR2 reads ANQGSEA. The V gene lost 1 base and the J gene lost 7 bases, with 11 bases spanning the gap. The CDR3 loop is CSVEGGVGQPQHF. CDR3 bases: TGCAGCGTTGAAGGGGGGGTGGGACAGCCCCAGCATTTT.

The J gene is TRBJ1-4, the V gene TRBV5-1; 9 bases are a match to TRBD1. CDR1 SGHRS and CDR2 YFSETQ come from the germline V gene. The CDR3 runs 15 residues. V gave up 0 bases and J gave up 8 bases; unmatched junction bases: 5. The CDR3 region has the DNA TGCGCCAGCAGCTTGGCTGCCGGGACAGGGGAAAAACTGTTTTTT. It yields the protein CASSLAAGTGEKLFF.

The chain links TRBV10-3 to TRBJ2-2, with no clear D. The V gene's germline CDR1 is ENHRY and CDR2 SYGVKD. CDR3 length: 12 residues. The germline V and J ends were trimmed by 6 bases and 6 bases, with 8 bases remaining between them. CDR3 sequence (DNA): TGTGCCATCAGCGGCTCAGCCGGGGAGCTGTTTTTT. As protein: CAISGSAGELFF.

This clone came up once. The J gene is TRBJ1-4, the V gene TRBV11-2; no clear D. Germline values: CDR1 SGHAT, CDR2 FQNNGV. Trimming took off 6 bases at V and 4 bases at J, with 15 bases between the two ends. The CDR3 extends over 15 amino acids. The CDR3 coding sequence is TGTGCCAGCAGGTTCATCGGCAGGATTAATGAAAAACTGTTTTTT. Protein sequence: CASRFIGRINEKLFF.

This chain uses TRBV19 with TRBJ2-2, with TRBD2 as a possible D gene (6 bases). CDR3 length equals 14 residues. Trimming left V 5 bases short and J 5 bases short, with 12 bases between. Germline-derived CDR1 and CDR2 are LNHDA and SQIVND (reference sequence). DNA for the CDR3: TGTGCCAGTAGTGTCCAGGGAGGTACCGGGGAGCTGTTTTTT. Residues: CASSVQGGTGELFF.

The chain is built from TRBV6-1 and TRBJ1-2, with D possibly being TRBD1 (6 bases). V was shortened by 6 bases and J by 7 bases, with 15 bases between the two germline ends. The CDR3 has 13 residues. Germline values: CDR1 MNHNS, CDR2 SASEGT. CDR3 sequence: CASSSRQVLGYTF. Here the CDR3 DNA reads TGTGCCAGCAGCTCCCGACAGGTTCTTGGCTACACCTTC.

To note about this clone: The same CDR3 can be traced to other DNA sequences in this sample. The rearrangement uses TRBV7-9 and TRBJ1-2; 10 bases agree with TRBD1. CDR1 is SEHNR and CDR2 is FQNEAQ in the germline V gene (reference sequence). The V and J ends lost 6 bases and 0 bases, in that order; junction bases with no gene match: 10. The CDR3 is made up of 17 amino acids. The CDR3 region has the DNA TGTGCCAGCAGTACGTACCTCGGACAGGGGGCTAACTATGGCTACACCTTC. It specifies CASSTYLGQGANYGYTF.

DNA of the CDR3: TGTGCCAGCAGTGCTTTGACTAGCGGTTTATACAATGAGCAGTTCTTC. This sequence encodes CASSALTSGLYNEQFF. The V and J genes are TRBV27 and TRBJ2-1; 9 bases align to TRBD2. J gave up 4 bases and V 5 bases, and 9 bases lay outside the gene matches. The CDR3 is 16 residues long. Germline V gene lookup returns CDR1 MNHEY and CDR2 SMNVEV (reference sequence).

The chain employs TRBV28 and TRBJ1-1; D gene unclear. This CDR3 is built from 14 residues. V lost 6 bases to trimming and J lost 0 bases, with 11 bases between them. Germline V gives CDR1 MDHEN, CDR2 SYDVKM. As DNA, the CDR3 is TGTGCCAGCAGGCCCCCTATCATGAACACTGAAGCTTTCTTT. This gives the protein CASRPPIMNTEAFF.

V usage is TRBV6-2 or TRBV6-3 and J usage is TRBJ2-3, with 7 bases that match TRBD2. Germline CDR1 MNHEY, CDR2 SVGEGT. The trim removed 2 bases at V and 6 bases at J, leaving 8 bases unmatched. The CDR3 consists of 15 residues. The CDR3 nucleotides read TGTGCCAGCAGTTACCTTTCGGGAGGCGTCGATACGCAGTATTTT. This encodes CASSYLSGGVDTQYF.

V is TRBV29-1 and J is TRBJ1-1, with unresolved D. The V and J ends lost 4 bases and 0 bases respectively, with 9 bases between them. CDR1 and CDR2 from the germline V gene are SQVTM and ANQGSEA. There are 13 residues in the CDR3. DNA of the CDR3: TGCAGCGTTGTGCCCCAGGTGAACACTGAAGCTTTCTTT. It translates to CSVVPQVNTEAFF. Together with reference TRBV29-1 and TRBJ1-1, the CDR3 gives the full variable domain: SAVISQKPSRDICQRGTSLTIQCQVDSQVTMMFWYRQQPGQSLTLIATANQGSEATYESGFVIDKFPISRPNLTFSTLTVSNMSPEDSSIYLCSVVPQVNTEAFFGQGTRLTVV.

The chain recombines TRBV5-4 with TRBJ1-4; 8 nucleotides agree with TRBD1. J was trimmed by 8 bases and V by 5 bases; bases with no gene match: 11. This CDR3 has 15 amino acids. Germline CDR1 reads SGHNT; CDR2 reads YYREEE (reference sequence). In DNA form, the CDR3 reads TGTGCCAGCAGTTCTCAGGGGGCAGGGAGAGAAAAACTGTTTTTT. It codes for CASSSQGAGREKLFF.

This sequence joins TRBV19 and TRBJ2-4; D gene uncertain. Trimming pared 1 base from V and 8 bases from J, leaving 6 bases between. The V gene's germline CDR1 is LNHDA and CDR2 SQIVND (reference sequence). The CDR3 covers 12 residues. The CDR3 DNA is TGTGCCAGTAGTATAGTTAGTGACATTCAGTACTTC. Translated, it gives CASSIVSDIQYF.